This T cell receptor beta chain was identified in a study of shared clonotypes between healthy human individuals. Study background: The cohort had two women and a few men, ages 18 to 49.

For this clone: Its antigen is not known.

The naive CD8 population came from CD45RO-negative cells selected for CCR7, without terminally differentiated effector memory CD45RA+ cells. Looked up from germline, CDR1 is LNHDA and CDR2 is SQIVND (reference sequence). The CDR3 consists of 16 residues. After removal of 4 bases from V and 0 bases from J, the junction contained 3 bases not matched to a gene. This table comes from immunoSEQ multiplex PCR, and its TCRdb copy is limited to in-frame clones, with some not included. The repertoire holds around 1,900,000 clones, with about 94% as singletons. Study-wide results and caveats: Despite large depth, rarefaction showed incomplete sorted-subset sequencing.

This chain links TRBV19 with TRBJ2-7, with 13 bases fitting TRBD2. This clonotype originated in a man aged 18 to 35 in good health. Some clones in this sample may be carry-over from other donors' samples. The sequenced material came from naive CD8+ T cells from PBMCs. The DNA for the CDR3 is TGTGCCAGTAGTACTCGGACTAGCGGGAGCTCCTACGAGCAGTACTTC. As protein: CASSTRTSGSSYEQYF.